The 9 T cell receptor beta chains below all came from one sample that was sequenced in a study of T-cell reconstitution after alpha-beta-depleted transplantation in children. Preparation of the TCRbeta library was carried out with unique molecular identifiers. TCRdb passed the PCR reads through MiXCR, listing each CDR3 protein once. This table holds approximately 240,000 distinct CDR3 sequences, 8% to 9.5% found once. The sample here was PBMCs from the stem cell graft donor, taken from the stem cell graft. Every receptor here comes from a human donor who donated a stem cell graft to a child with acute lymphoblastic leukemia.

This clonotype showed up just a few times. The rearrangement uses TRBV9 and TRBJ1-1; TRBD1 might be the D (5 bases). Germline V gene lookup returns CDR1 SGDLS and CDR2 YYNGEE. Trimming took off 4 bases at V and 10 bases at J, with 14 bases between the two ends. The CDR3 totals 12 residues. CDR3 protein: CASSPPRGGAFF. The CDR3 nucleotides read TGTGCCAGCAGCCCACCCCGGGGCGGAGCTTTCTTT.

Ten or more counts support this clonotype. The chain is built from TRBV5-5 and TRBJ1-2, with 7 bases lining up with TRBD1. V shed 3 bases, J shed 2 bases, and the junction held 7 bases outside the gene matches. The CDR3 consists of 15 residues. CDR1 and CDR2 from the germline V gene are SGHKS and YYEKEE (reference sequence). The CDR3 here is CASSSGTALNYGYTF. CDR3 nucleotides: TGTGCCAGCAGCTCCGGGACAGCCCTCAACTATGGCTACACCTTC.

J is TRBJ2-7 and V is TRBV28; D is unclear. V lost 10 bases to trimming and J lost 3 bases, with 16 bases between them. The germline V gene has CDR1 MDHEN and CDR2 SYDVKM. CDR3 length: 13 amino acids. This chain's CDR3 is CATHGIGDYEQYF. The CDR3 region has the DNA TGTGCCACCCACGGTATAGGCGACTACGAGCAGTACTTC.

This clonotype was counted only a few times. V and J are TRBV5-1 and TRBJ1-4, with D uncertain. Germline CDR1 SGHRS, CDR2 YFSETQ. V lost 2 bases to trimming and J lost 0 bases, with 5 bases between them. This CDR3 region has 14 residues. CDR3 sequence reads: CASSLSTTNEKLFF. The CDR3 coding sequence is TGCGCCAGCAGCTTATCAACAACTAATGAAAAACTGTTTTTT.

This rearrangement joins TRBV2 to TRBJ2-3; D unresolved. The CDR3 has 14 residues. Germline V gene sequence: CDR1 SNHLY, CDR2 FYNNEI. The V end was cut by 7 bases, the J end by 3 bases, with 14 bases between. CDR3 sequence (DNA): TGTGCCAGCAAGGAGCGCTTACTGACAGATACGCAGTATTTT. It translates to CASKERLLTDTQYF. Full variable domain (outside the CDR3, taken from reference TRBV2 and TRBJ2-3): EPEVTQTPSHQVTQMGQEVILRCVPISNHLYFYWYRQILGQKVEFLVSFYNNEISEKSEIFDDQFSVERPDGSNFTLKIRSTKLEDSAMYFCASKERLLTDTQYFGPGTRLTVL.

This clonotype was counted between two and nine times. The chain links TRBV20-1 to TRBJ1-2; D remains ambiguous. The CDR3 has 13 amino acids. In germline, CDR1 is DFQATT, CDR2 SNEGSKA (reference sequence). V was pared by 0 bases and J by 2 bases, with 7 bases between. Here the CDR3 reads CSARDPGNYGYTF. DNA for the CDR3: TGCAGTGCTAGAGATCCGGGGAACTATGGCTACACCTTC.

This clonotype was seen more than once but under ten times. This chain links TRBV27 with TRBJ2-5; TRBD1 is a possible D gene (6 bases). V dropped 3 bases and J dropped 4 bases, with 21 bases sitting between them. The CDR3 sequence is 17 residues long. Germline loops: CDR1 MNHEY, CDR2 SMNVEV (reference sequence). The CDR3 is CASSFSDARGSGETQYF. CDR3 DNA sequence: TGTGCCAGCAGTTTCTCCGACGCCAGGGGTTCGGGAGAGACCCAGTACTTC.

In its sample, this clonotype was seen many times. The rearrangement uses TRBV29-1 and TRBJ2-7; maybe TRBD1 (5 bases). Trimming removed 7 bases at V and 3 bases at J, with 10 bases between. The CDR3 runs to 11 residues. Looked up from germline, CDR1 is SQVTM and CDR2 is ANQGSEA. The CDR3 DNA reads TGCAGCGCAAAAGGGGTCTACGAGCAGTACTTC. Residues: CSAKGVYEQYF.

The sample holds a few counts of this clonotype. This chain links TRBV6-2 or TRBV6-3 with TRBJ1-2; 7 bases align to TRBD1. CDR1 and CDR2 (germline): MNHEY, SVGEGT. V trimming: 7 bases; J trimming: 6 bases; junction bases outside the gene matches: 5. The CDR3 contains 12 residues. This CDR3 is CASTDRVDGYTF. The CDR3 nucleotides read TGTGCCAGCACCGACAGGGTGGATGGCTACACCTTC.